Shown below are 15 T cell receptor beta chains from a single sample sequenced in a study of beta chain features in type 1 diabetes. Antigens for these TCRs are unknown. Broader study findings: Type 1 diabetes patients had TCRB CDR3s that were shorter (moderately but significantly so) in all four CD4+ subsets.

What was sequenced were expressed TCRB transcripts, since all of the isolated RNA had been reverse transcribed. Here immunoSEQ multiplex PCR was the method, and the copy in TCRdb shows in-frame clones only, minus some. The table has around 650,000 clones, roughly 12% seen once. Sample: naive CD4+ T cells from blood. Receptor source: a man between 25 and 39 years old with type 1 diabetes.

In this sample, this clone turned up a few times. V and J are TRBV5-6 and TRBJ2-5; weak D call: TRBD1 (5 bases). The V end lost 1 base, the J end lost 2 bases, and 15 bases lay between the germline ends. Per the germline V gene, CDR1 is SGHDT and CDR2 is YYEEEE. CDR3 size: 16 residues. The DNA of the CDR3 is TGTGCCAGCAGCTTGCTCTCAGCCAGGGCGCAAGAGACCCAGTACTTC. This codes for CASSLLSARAQETQYF.

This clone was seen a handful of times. The CDR3 DNA follows: TGCAGCGTTGGGTTCTCTGGGGCCAACGTCCTGACTTTC. It translates to CSVGFSGANVLTF. The gene calls are TRBV29-1 and TRBJ2-6; D gene ambiguous. CDR3 length equals 13 residues. CDR1 and CDR2 from the germline V gene are SQVTM and ANQGSEA. Trimming removed 4 bases from V and 0 bases from J, with 4 bases in between. Full variable domain (missing parts from reference TRBV29-1 and TRBJ2-6): SAVISQKPSRDICQRGTSLTIQCQVDSQVTMMFWYRQQPGQSLTLIATANQGSEATYESGFVIDKFPISRPNLTFSTLTVSNMSPEDSSIYLCSVGFSGANVLTFGAGSRLTVL.

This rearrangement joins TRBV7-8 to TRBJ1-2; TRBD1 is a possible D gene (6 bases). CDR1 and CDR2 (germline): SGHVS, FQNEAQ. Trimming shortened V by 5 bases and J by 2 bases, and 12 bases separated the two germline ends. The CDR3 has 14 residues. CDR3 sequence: CASSPTTGNYGYTF. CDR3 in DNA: TGTGCCAGCAGCCCGACGACAGGAAACTATGGCTACACCTTC.

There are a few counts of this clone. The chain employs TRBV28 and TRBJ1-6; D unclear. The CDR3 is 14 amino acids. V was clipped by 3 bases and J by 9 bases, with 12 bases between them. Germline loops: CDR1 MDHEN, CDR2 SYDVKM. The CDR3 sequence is CASSLAELFSPLHF. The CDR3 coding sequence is TGTGCCAGCAGTTTGGCAGAGTTGTTTTCACCCCTCCACTTT.

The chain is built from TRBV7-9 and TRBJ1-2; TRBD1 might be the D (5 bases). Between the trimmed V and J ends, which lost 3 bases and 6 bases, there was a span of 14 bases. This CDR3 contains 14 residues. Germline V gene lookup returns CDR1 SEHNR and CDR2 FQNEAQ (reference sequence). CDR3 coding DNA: TGTGCCAGCAGCTTGAATTTGGGCAGGGATGGCTACACCTTC. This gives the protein CASSLNLGRDGYTF.

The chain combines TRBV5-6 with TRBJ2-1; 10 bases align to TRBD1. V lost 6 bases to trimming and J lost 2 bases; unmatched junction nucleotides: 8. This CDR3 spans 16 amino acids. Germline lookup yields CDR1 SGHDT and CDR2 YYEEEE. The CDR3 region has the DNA TGTGCCAGCACCCGAACGGGACAGGGGACCTACAATGAGCAGTTCTTC. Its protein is CASTRTGQGTYNEQFF.

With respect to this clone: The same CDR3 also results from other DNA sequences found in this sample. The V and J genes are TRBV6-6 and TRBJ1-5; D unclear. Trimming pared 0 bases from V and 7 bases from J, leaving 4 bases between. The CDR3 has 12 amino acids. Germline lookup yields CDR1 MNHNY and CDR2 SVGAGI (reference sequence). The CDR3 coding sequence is TGTGCCAGCAGTTACTCGGGCCAGCCCCAGCATTTT. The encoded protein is CASSYSGQPQHF.

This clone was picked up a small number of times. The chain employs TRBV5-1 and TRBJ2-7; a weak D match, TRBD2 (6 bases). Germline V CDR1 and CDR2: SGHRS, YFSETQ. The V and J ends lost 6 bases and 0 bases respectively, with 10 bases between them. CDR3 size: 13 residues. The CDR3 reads CASNDGSSYEQYF. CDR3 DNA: TGCGCCAGCAACGACGGGAGCTCCTACGAGCAGTACTTC.

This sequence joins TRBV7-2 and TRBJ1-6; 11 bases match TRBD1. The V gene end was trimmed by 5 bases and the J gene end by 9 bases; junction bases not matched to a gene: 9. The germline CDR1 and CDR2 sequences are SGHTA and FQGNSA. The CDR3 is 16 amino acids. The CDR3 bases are TGTGCCAGCAGCGTCGCCGGGACAGGGGGTGGTTCACCCCTCCACTTT. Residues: CASSVAGTGGGSPLHF.

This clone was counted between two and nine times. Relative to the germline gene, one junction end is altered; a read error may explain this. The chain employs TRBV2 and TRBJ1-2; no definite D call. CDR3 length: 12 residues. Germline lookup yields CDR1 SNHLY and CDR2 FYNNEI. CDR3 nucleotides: TGTGCCACCCGCCTGGGTGCAGAGCCACACTCCTTC. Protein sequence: CATRLGAEPHSF.

CDR3 nucleotides: TGTGCCAGCAGTTACTCAGGGATATTGACAGATACGCAGTATTTT. This sequence encodes CASSYSGILTDTQYF. This chain links TRBV6-5 with TRBJ2-3, with no clear D. The CDR3 covers 15 residues. Germline V CDR1 and CDR2: MNHEY, SVGAGI. Trimming shortened V by 0 bases and J by 3 bases, and 10 bases separated the two germline ends.

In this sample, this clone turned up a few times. The CDR3 is CASSIAGAGELFF. The CDR3, as DNA: TGTGCCAGTAGTATAGCGGGGGCCGGGGAGCTGTTTTTT. The rearrangement joins TRBV19 to TRBJ2-2; TRBD2 is a possible D gene (6 bases). The CDR3 covers 13 residues. The germline gives CDR1 LNHDA, CDR2 SQIVND (reference sequence). The V and J ends lost 1 base and 6 bases respectively, with 6 bases between them.

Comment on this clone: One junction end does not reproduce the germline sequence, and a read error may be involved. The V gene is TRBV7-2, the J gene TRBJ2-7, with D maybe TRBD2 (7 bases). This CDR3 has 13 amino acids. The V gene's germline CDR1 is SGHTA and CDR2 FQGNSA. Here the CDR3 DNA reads TGTGCCAGCAGCCCTAGGGGGGAGGGTTGGCAGGACTTC. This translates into CASSPRGEGWQDF.

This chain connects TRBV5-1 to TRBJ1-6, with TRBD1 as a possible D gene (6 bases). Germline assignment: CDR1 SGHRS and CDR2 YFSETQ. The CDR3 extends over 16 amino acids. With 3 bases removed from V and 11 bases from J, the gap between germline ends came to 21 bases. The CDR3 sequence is CASSSTIQGNSAPLHF. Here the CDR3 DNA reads TGCGCCAGCAGCTCCACCATTCAGGGGAATTCGGCACCCCTCCACTTT.

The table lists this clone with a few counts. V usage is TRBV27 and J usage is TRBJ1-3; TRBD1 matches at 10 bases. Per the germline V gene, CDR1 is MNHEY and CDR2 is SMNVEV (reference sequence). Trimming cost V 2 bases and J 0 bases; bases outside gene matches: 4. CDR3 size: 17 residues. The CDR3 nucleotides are TGTGCCAGCAGTTTAACCCGGACAGGGGGCTCTGGAAACACCATATATTTT. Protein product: CASSLTRTGGSGNTIYF.